The clone carrying this T cell receptor beta chain was seen more than once but under ten times. The record originates from a study of Ad26.COV2.S vaccination and SARS-CoV-2 variants. Assay: immunoSEQ multiplex PCR; the TCRdb copy retains only in-frame clones and omits some. This sample has some 640,000 clones; about 90% occur once, and the top ten carry approximately 1.5%. The CDR3 spans 13 residues. Germline CDR1 is LGHDT and CDR2 is YNNKEL (reference sequence). Trimming pared 4 bases from V and 4 bases from J, leaving 10 bases between. Treatment reported: 15 to 20 received Ad26.COV2.S at low or high dose, single or two shots; five or six received placebo; per-sample allocation not given. Day 63 after the first injection of vaccine or placebo was the sampling time. Boston provided a donor who was an adult aged 18-55 years. Participants' vaccine, an Ad26 vector, delivered Wuhan-strain SARS-CoV-2 spike.

This chain joins TRBV3-1 (or the pseudogene TRBV3-2) and TRBJ1-2, with D unclear. The starting material was peripheral blood, obtained in a trial of Ad26.COV2.S vaccine versus placebo. This receptor was identified in a person aged 18-60 years who received the Ad26.COV2.S COVID-19 vaccine or a placebo. The CDR3 DNA reads as TGTGCCAGCAGCCCCGGGGTGGTCTATGGCTACACCTTC. It is translated as CASSPGVVYGYTF.